This T cell receptor beta chain was captured by sequencing in a study of blood T cell repertoires in COVID-19. Study in general: COVID-19 samples, acute and convalescent, were from the United States, Italy and Spain. The analysed material was cDNA or gDNA that came from T cells, B-cell-depleted T cells, or PBMCs.

CDR1 and CDR2 (germline): MGHRA, YSYEKL. Germline trimming cut 1 base from V and 1 base from J; bases unmatched to any gene: 10. CDR3 length: 18 residues. As handled by the study authors: Reference gene primer amplification gave estimated nucleated cell counts. The assay was immunoSEQ multiplex PCR, and TCRdb's table has in-frame clones only and misses some. That table is the source of V, J and clone size, and D and trimming were worked out from the DNA. The sample records around 700,000 clones, 85% to 90% being singletons. The receptor was isolated from a woman between 18 and 30 years old with acute or convalescent COVID-19. This sequence joins TRBV4-1 and TRBJ2-3, with 8 bases matching TRBD1. Sequenced sample: peripheral blood. CDR3 sequence: CASSQGPQGARGTDTQYF. CDR3 coding DNA: TGCGCCAGCAGCCAAGGACCCCAGGGGGCGCGGGGCACAGATACGCAGTATTTT.